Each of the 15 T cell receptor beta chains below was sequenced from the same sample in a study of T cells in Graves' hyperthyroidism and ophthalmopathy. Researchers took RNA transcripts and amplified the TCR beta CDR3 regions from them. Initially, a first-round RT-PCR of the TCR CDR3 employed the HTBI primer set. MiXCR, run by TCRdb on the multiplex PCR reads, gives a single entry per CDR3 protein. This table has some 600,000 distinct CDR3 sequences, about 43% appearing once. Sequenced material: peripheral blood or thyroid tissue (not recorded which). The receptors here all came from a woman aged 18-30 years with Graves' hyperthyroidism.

This chain's CDR3 is CASSPADPWESGGELFF. CDR3 nucleotide sequence: TGCGCCAGCAGCCCGGCGGACCCATGGGAGAGCGGCGGGGAGCTGTTTTTT. The genes are TRBV5-1 and TRBJ2-2, with a tentative D call TRBD2 (5 bases). Deletions cut 4 bases from V and 7 bases from J, with 23 bases between. Germline V lookup: CDR1 SGHRS, CDR2 YFSETQ. The CDR3 extends over 17 amino acids.

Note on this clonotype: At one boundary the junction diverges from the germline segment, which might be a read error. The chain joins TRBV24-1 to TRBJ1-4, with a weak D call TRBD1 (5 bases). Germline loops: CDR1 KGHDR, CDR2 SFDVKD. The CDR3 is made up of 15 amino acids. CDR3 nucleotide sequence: TGCGCCACCAGTGATGGTGGGAGACGGACCGGGGGGCTGTTTTTT. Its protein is CATSDGGRRTGGLFF.

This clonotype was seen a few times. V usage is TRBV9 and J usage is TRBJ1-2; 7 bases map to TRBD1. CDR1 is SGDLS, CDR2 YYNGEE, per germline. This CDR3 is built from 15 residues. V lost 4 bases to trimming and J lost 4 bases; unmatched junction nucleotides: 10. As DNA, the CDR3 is TGTGCCAGCAGCCAAGCGACAGGGCTGGGCTATGGCTACACCTTC. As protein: CASSQATGLGYGYTF.

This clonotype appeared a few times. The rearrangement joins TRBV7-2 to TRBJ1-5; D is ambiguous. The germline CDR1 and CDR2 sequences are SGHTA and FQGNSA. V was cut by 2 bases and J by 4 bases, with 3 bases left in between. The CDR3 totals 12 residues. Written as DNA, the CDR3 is TGTGCCAGCAGCTTAACGAATCAGCCCCAGCATTTT. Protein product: CASSLTNQPQHF.

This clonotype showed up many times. The CDR3 is CATSDGRTGGNQPQHF. DNA for the CDR3: TGTGCCACCAGTGACGGGCGGACAGGGGGCAATCAGCCCCAGCATTTT. The chain combines TRBV24-1 with TRBJ1-5; 9 nucleotides agree with TRBD1. The V gene end was trimmed by 4 bases and the J gene end by 2 bases; junction bases not matched to a gene: 5. CDR1 is KGHDR and CDR2 is SFDVKD in the germline V gene. The CDR3 spans 16 residues.

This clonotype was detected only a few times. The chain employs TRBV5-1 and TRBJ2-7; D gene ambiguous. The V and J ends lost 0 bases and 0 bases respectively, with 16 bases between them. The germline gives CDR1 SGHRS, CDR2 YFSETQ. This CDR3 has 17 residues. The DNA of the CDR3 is TGCGCCAGCAGCTTGGACCTTAGCACCTTGAGCTCCTACGAGCAGTACTTC. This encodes CASSLDLSTLSSYEQYF.

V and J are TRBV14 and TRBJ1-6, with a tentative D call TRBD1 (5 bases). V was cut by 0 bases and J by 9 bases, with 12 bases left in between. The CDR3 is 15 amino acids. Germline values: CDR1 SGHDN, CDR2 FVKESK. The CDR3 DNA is TGTGCCAGCAGCCAAGATGCAGGGAACAGTTCACCCCTCCACTTT. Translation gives CASSQDAGNSSPLHF. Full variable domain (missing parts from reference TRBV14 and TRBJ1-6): EAGVTQFPSHSVIEKGQTVTLRCDPISGHDNLYWYRRVMGKEIKFLLHFVKESKQDESGMPNNRFLAERTGGTYSTLKVQPAELEDSGVYFCASSQDAGNSSPLHFGNGTRLTVT.

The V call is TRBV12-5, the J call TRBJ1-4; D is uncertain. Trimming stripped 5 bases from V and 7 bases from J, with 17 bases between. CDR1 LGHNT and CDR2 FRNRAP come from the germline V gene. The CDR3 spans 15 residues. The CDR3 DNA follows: TGTGCTAGTGGTGCGTCGGCCCCGCGGTCTGAAAAACTGTTTTTT. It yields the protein CASGASAPRSEKLFF.

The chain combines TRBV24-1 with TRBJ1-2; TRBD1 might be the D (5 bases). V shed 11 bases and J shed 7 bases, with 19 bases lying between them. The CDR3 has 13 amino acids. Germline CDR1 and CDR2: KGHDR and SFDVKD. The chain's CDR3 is CASSPGRGSGYTF. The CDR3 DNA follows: TGTGCCAGCTCACCAGGAAGGGGCTCTGGCTACACCTTC.

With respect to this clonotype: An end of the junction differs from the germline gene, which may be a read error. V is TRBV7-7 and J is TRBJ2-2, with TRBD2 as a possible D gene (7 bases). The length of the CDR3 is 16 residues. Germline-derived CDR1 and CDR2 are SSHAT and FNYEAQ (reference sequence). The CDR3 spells CASTVGGAINTGELFF. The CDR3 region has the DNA TGTGCTAGCACCGTAGGGGGGGCCATTAACACCGGGGAGCTGTTTTTT.

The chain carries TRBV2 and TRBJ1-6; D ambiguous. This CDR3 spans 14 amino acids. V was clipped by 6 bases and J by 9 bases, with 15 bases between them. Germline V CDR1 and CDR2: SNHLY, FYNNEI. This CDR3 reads CASSRNTGGSPLHF. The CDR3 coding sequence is TGTGCCAGCAGCCGTAACACGGGAGGTTCACCCCTCCACTTT.

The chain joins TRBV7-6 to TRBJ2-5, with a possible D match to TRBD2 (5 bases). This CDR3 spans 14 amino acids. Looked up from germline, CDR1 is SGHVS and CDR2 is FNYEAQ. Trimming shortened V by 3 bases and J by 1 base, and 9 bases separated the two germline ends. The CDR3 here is CASSFGETQETQYF. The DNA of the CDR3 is TGTGCCAGCAGCTTCGGGGAGACCCAAGAGACCCAGTACTTC.

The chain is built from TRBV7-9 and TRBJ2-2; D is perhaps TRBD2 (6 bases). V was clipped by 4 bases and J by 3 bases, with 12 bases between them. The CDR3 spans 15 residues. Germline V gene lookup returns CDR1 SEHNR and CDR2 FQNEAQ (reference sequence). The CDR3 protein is CASSSGGPDTGELFF. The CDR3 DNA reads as TGTGCCAGCAGCTCTGGAGGGCCGGACACCGGGGAGCTGTTTTTT. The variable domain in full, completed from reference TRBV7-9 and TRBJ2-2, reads DTGVSQNPRHKITKRGQNVTFRCDPISEHNRLYWYRQTLGQGPEFLTYFQNEAQLEKSRLLSDRFSAERPKGSFSTLEIQRTEQGDSAMYLCASSSGGPDTGELFFGEGSRLTVL.

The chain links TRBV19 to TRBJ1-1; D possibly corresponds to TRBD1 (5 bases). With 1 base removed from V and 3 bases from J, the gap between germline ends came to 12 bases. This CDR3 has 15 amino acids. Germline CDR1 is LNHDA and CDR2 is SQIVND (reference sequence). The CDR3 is CASSIVYGADTEAFF. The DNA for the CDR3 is TGTGCCAGTAGTATAGTATATGGGGCGGACACTGAAGCTTTCTTT.

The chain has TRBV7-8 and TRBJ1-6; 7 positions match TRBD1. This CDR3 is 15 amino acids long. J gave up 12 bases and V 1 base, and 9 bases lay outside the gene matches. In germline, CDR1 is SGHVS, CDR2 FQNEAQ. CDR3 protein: CASSLGAGQSEPLHF. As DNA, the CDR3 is TGTGCCAGCAGCTTAGGGGCGGGACAGTCAGAACCCCTCCACTTT.